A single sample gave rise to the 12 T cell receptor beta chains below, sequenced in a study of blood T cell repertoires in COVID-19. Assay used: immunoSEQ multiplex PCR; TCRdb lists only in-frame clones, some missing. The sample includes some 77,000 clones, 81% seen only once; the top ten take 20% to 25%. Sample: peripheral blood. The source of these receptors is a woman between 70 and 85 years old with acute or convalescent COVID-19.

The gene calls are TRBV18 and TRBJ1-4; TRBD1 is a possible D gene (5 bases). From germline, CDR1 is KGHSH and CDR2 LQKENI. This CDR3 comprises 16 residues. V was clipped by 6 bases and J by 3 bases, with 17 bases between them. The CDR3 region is CASSPPIGVANEKLFF. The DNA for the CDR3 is TGTGCCAGCTCCCCCCCGATAGGGGTAGCTAATGAAAAACTGTTTTTT.

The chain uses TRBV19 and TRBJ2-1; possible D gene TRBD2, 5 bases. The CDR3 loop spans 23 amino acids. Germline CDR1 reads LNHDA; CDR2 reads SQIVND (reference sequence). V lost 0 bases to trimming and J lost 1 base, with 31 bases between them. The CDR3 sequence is CASSIDDRSPHRPSRSSYNEQFF. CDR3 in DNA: TGTGCCAGTAGTATAGATGATCGCAGTCCCCACAGACCTAGCAGATCGTCCTACAATGAGCAGTTCTTC. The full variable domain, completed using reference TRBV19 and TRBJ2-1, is DGGITQSPKYLFRKEGQNVTLSCEQNLNHDAMYWYRQDPGQGLRLIYYSQIVNDFQKGDIAEGYSVSREKKESFPLTVTSAQKNPTAFYLCASSIDDRSPHRPSRSSYNEQFFGPGTRLTVL.

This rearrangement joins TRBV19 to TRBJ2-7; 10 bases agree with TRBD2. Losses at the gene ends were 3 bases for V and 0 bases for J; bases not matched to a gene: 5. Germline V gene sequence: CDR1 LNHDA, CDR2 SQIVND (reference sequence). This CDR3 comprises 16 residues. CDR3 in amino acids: CASSIDLAGVSYEQYF. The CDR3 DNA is TGTGCCAGTAGTATCGATCTAGCGGGGGTCTCCTACGAGCAGTACTTC.

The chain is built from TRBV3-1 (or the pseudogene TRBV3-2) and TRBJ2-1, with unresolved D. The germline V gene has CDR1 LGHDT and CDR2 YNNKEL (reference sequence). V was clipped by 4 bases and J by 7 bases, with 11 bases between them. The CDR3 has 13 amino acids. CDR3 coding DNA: TGTGCCAGCAGCCCCAAGATCGCGAATGAGCAGTTCTTC. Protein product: CASSPKIANEQFF.

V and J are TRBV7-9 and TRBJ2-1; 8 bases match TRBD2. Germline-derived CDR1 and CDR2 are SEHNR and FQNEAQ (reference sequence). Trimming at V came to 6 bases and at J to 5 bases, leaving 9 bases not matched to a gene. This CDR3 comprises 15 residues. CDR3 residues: CASRPGGSGNNEQFF. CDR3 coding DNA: TGTGCCAGCAGACCCGGGGGTAGCGGGAACAATGAGCAGTTCTTC.

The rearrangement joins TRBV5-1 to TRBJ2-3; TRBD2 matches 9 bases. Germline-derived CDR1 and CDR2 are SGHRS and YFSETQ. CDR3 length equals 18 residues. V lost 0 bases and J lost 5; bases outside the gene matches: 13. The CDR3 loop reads CASSLDSGAGGGGDTQYF. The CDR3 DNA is TGCGCCAGCAGCTTGGACTCGGGAGCGGGAGGAGGTGGAGATACGCAGTATTTT.

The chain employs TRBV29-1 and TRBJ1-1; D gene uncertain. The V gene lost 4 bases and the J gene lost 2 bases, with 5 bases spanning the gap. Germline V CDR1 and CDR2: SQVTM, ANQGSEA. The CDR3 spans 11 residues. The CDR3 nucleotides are TGCAGCGTTGTCGTTAACACTGAAGCTTTCTTT. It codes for CSVVVNTEAFF.

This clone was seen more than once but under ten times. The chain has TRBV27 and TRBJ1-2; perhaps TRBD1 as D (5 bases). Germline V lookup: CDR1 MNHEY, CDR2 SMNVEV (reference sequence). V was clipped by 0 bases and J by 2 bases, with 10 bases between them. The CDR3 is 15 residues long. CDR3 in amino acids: CASSLSSRANYGYTF. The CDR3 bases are TGTGCCAGCAGTTTATCGAGCAGGGCCAACTATGGCTACACCTTC.

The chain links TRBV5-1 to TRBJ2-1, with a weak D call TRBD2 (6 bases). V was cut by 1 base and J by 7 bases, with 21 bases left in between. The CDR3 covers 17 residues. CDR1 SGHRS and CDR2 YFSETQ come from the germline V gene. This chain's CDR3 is CASSLLSGEVPSNEQFF. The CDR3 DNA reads TGCGCCAGCAGCTTGCTTTCGGGGGAAGTTCCCTCGAATGAGCAGTTCTTC.

CDR3 in DNA: TGCGCCAGCAGCTTGGCCGTGACTAGCGGGATTACGAACACCGGGGAGCTGTTTTTT. It specifies CASSLAVTSGITNTGELFF. This sequence joins TRBV5-1 and TRBJ2-2, with 11 bases fitting TRBD2. This CDR3 comprises 19 residues. After removal of 0 bases from V and 0 bases from J, the junction contained 7 bases not matched to a gene. The germline CDR1 and CDR2 sequences are SGHRS and YFSETQ.

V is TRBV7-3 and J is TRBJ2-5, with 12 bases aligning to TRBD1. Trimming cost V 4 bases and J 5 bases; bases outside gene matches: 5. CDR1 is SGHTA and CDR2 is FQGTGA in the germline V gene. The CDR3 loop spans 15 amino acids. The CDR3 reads CASSSGQGAKETQYF. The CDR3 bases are TGTGCCAGCAGCTCGGGACAGGGGGCGAAGGAGACCCAGTACTTC.

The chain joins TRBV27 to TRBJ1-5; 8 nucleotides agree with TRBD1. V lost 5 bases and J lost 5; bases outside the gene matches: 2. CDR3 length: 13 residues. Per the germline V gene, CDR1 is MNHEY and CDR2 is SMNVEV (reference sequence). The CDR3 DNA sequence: TGTGCCAGCAGTGGGACAGGCGATCAGCCCCAGCATTTT. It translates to CASSGTGDQPQHF.